Presented here are 30 T cell receptor beta chains from one specimen sequenced in a study of CD8+ T cells in alopecia areata. Treatment given: oral pan-JAK inhibitor, 5-10 mg twice daily. Reverse transcribed after extraction, RNA yielded cDNA as the sequencing template. Clones were read by immunoSEQ multiplex PCR, and TCRdb kept only the in-frame ones, dropping some. The sample has 200,000 to 250,000 clones, just over 65% seen once. Sequencing was performed on CD4+ T cells sorted from blood, taken at week 44, from a patient treated with tofacitinib. All receptors come from a human donor with alopecia areata.

This rearrangement joins TRBV29-1 to TRBJ1-4; TRBD1 might be the D (6 bases). With 5 bases removed from V and 8 bases from J, the gap between germline ends came to 12 bases. Germline V gives CDR1 SQVTM, CDR2 ANQGSEA. CDR3 length: 12 residues. This CDR3 reads CSVRRDNEKLFF. In DNA form, the CDR3 reads TGCAGCGTTCGACGGGACAACGAAAAACTGTTTTTT.

J is TRBJ2-5 and V is TRBV5-1; TRBD1 agrees at 8 bases. The CDR3 spans 16 residues. Germline V gives CDR1 SGHRS, CDR2 YFSETQ. V lost 7 bases, J lost 1 base, and 12 bases stayed unmatched. CDR3 bases: TGCGCCAGCCGACGGACTAACAGGGGGTCCCAAGAGACCCAGTACTTC. This codes for CASRRTNRGSQETQYF.

This chain connects TRBV11-2 to TRBJ1-6; 11 nucleotides line up with TRBD1. Losses at the gene ends were 4 bases for V and 8 bases for J; bases not matched to a gene: 1. The CDR3 totals 14 residues. From germline, CDR1 is SGHAT and CDR2 FQNNGV. The CDR3 bases are TGTGCCAGCAGCTGGGGACAGGGGGATTCACCCCTCCACTTT. Amino acid sequence: CASSWGQGDSPLHF. Variable domain in full (rest from reference TRBV11-2 and TRBJ1-6): EAGVAQSPRYKIIEKRQSVAFWCNPISGHATLYWYQQILGQGPKLLIQFQNNGVVDDSQLPKDRFSAERLKGVDSTLKIQPAKLEDSAVYLCASSWGQGDSPLHFGNGTRLTVT.

A few counts support this clone. The J gene is TRBJ2-5, the V gene TRBV6-5; 7 bases align to TRBD2. V lost 3 bases to trimming and J lost 1 base; unmatched junction nucleotides: 5. CDR1 is MNHEY, CDR2 SVGAGI, per germline. This CDR3 has 15 amino acids. The CDR3 nucleotides are TGTGCCAGCAGTTATGGGGTAGCGGGCCAAGAGACCCAGTACTTC. Translation: CASSYGVAGQETQYF.

V and J are TRBV11-2 and TRBJ1-5; 11 bases are shared with TRBD1. Germline V gene lookup returns CDR1 SGHAT and CDR2 FQNNGV. CDR3 length: 15 amino acids. The junction had 5 bases not matched to a gene; V was cut back by 5 bases and J by 5 bases. The DNA for the CDR3 is TGTGCCAGCAGCGCCGGGACAGGGGGGGATCAGCCCCAGCATTTT. Protein product: CASSAGTGGDQPQHF. Full variable domain (missing parts from reference TRBV11-2 and TRBJ1-5): EAGVAQSPRYKIIEKRQSVAFWCNPISGHATLYWYQQILGQGPKLLIQFQNNGVVDDSQLPKDRFSAERLKGVDSTLKIQPAKLEDSAVYLCASSAGTGGDQPQHFGDGTRLSIL.

The chain recombines TRBV29-1 with TRBJ2-2; the D gene is possibly TRBD1 (6 bases). Trimming cost V 7 bases and J 5 bases, with 8 bases left between them. CDR1 SQVTM and CDR2 ANQGSEA come from the germline V gene. The CDR3 has 11 residues. CDR3 loop: CSADRTGELFF. CDR3 bases: TGCAGCGCCGACAGGACCGGGGAGCTGTTTTTT.

J is TRBJ2-2 and V is TRBV5-1; 9 bases match TRBD1. The J segment lost 0 bases and the V segment lost 0 bases, leaving 0 bases of the junction unmatched. CDR3 length equals 16 residues. The germline CDR1 and CDR2 sequences are SGHRS and YFSETQ. Here the CDR3 DNA reads TGCGCCAGCAGCTTGGGGACAGGGGCGAACACCGGGGAGCTGTTTTTT. Protein product: CASSLGTGANTGELFF.

The genes are TRBV5-4 and TRBJ1-1; D may be TRBD1 (5 bases). Trimming cost V 4 bases and J 1 base, with 14 bases left between them. This CDR3 is 15 amino acids long. CDR1 and CDR2 from the germline V gene are SGHNT and YYREEE (reference sequence). CDR3: CASSILGGWNTEAFF. DNA of the CDR3: TGTGCCAGCAGCATCCTTGGGGGGTGGAACACTGAAGCTTTCTTT.

V usage is TRBV30 and J usage is TRBJ1-1, with D unresolved. The CDR3 extends over 13 amino acids. The germline V gene has CDR1 GTSNPN and CDR2 SVGIG (reference sequence). The V end lost 1 base, the J end lost 0 bases, and 6 bases lay between the germline ends. Written as DNA, the CDR3 is TGTGCCTGGAGTGGCAGTCTGAACACTGAAGCTTTCTTT. It encodes CAWSGSLNTEAFF.

CDR3 amino acids: CASSGDSTGDQETQYF. DNA of the CDR3: TGTGCCAGCAGTGGGGACTCGACAGGGGACCAAGAGACCCAGTACTTC. V and J are TRBV2 and TRBJ2-5; 8 bases are shared with TRBD1. The germline V gene has CDR1 SNHLY and CDR2 FYNNEI. V lost 4 bases to trimming and J lost 0 bases; unmatched junction nucleotides: 7. The length of the CDR3 is 16 residues.

The gene calls are TRBV25-1 and TRBJ1-5; 10 nucleotides agree with TRBD1. The germline CDR1 and CDR2 sequences are MGHDK and SYGVNS. The CDR3 extends over 15 amino acids. J was trimmed by 4 bases and V by 6 bases; bases with no gene match: 6. The CDR3 loop is CASSPGGQGNQPQHF. CDR3 nucleotide sequence: TGTGCCAGCAGCCCGGGGGGACAGGGGAATCAGCCCCAGCATTTT.

The chain joins TRBV6-6 to TRBJ1-1; unclear D gene. This CDR3 spans 13 amino acids. Germline assignment: CDR1 MNHNY and CDR2 SVGAGI (reference sequence). With 10 bases removed from V and 3 bases from J, the gap between germline ends came to 15 bases. The CDR3 nucleotides read TGTGCCACCCTCCCGCCGGGCTACACTGAAGCTTTCTTT. It is translated as CATLPPGYTEAFF.

The V and J genes are TRBV6-6 and TRBJ1-5; no reliable D call. The germline CDR1 and CDR2 sequences are MNHNY and SVGAGI (reference sequence). The CDR3 spans 16 residues. Trimming cost V 6 bases and J 0 bases, with 15 bases left between them. CDR3 sequence reads: CASRNHITDSNQPQHF. The CDR3 DNA follows: TGTGCCAGCAGAAATCACATCACCGATAGCAATCAGCCCCAGCATTTT.

The gene calls are TRBV30 and TRBJ1-6; no definite D call. The CDR3 is 11 amino acids. The V gene lost 6 bases and the J gene lost 6 bases, with 6 bases spanning the gap. Germline CDR1 GTSNPN, CDR2 SVGIG (reference sequence). The CDR3 DNA sequence: TGTGCCTGCCGGAGTAATTCACCCCTCCACTTT. Translation: CACRSNSPLHF. The variable domain in full, completed from reference TRBV30 and TRBJ1-6, reads SQTIHQWPATLVQPVGSPLSLECTVEGTSNPNLYWYRQAAGRGLQLLFYSVGIGQISSEVPQNLSASRPQDRQFILSSKKLLLSDSGFYLCACRSNSPLHFGNGTRLTVT.

Regarding this clone: The same CDR3 can be traced to other DNA sequences in this sample. The rearrangement links TRBV7-3 to TRBJ2-3; TRBD2 matches at 9 bases. The V gene's germline CDR1 is SGHTA and CDR2 FQGTGA. With V trimmed by 2 bases and J by 1 base, 1 base remained unmatched. This CDR3 region has 15 residues. The CDR3 loop is CASSLLAGGTDTQYF. The CDR3 nucleotides read TGTGCCAGCAGCTTATTAGCGGGGGGCACAGATACGCAGTATTTT.

The chain joins TRBV30 to TRBJ1-4; D ambiguous. With 2 bases removed from V and 8 bases from J, the gap between germline ends came to 12 bases. The germline gives CDR1 GTSNPN, CDR2 SVGIG (reference sequence). The CDR3 extends over 13 amino acids. The CDR3 region has the DNA TGTGCCTGGAGTTATGGCCCGTGGGAAAAACTGTTTTTT. Translating gives CAWSYGPWEKLFF.

Only a few counts were recorded for this clone. As DNA, the CDR3 is TGTGCCAGCAGTGAAACGATCCCCCTGATGACAGATACGCAGTATTTT. Encoded protein: CASSETIPLMTDTQYF. J is TRBJ2-3 and V is TRBV2, with D unresolved. CDR1 and CDR2 (germline): SNHLY, FYNNEI. There are 16 residues in the CDR3. Trimming took 2 bases from V and 3 from J, leaving 15 bases between them.

The chain joins TRBV7-8 to TRBJ2-2; the D is unclear. V was clipped by 2 bases and J by 2 bases, with 9 bases between them. Germline lookup yields CDR1 SGHVS and CDR2 FQNEAQ. CDR3 size: 15 residues. CDR3 amino acids: CASSLLVPNTGELFF. The CDR3 nucleotides read TGTGCCAGCAGCTTACTGGTTCCCAACACCGGGGAGCTGTTTTTT.

V gene TRBV6-5 combines with J gene TRBJ1-2; D is unclear. Germline CDR1 is MNHEY and CDR2 is SVGAGI. Trimming removed 0 bases from V and 8 bases from J, with 16 bases in between. The CDR3 covers 15 residues. The CDR3 nucleotides read TGTGCCAGCAGTTACTCGATTCACGGGCTTATGGGCTACACCTTC. It is translated as CASSYSIHGLMGYTF.

The chain recombines TRBV5-6 with TRBJ2-5, with 7 bases matching TRBD2. After removal of 4 bases from V and 5 bases from J, the junction contained 14 bases not matched to a gene. This CDR3 is built from 16 residues. Germline CDR1 SGHDT, CDR2 YYEEEE. CDR3 protein: CASSHGDTPAGETQYF. CDR3 sequence (DNA): TGTGCCAGCAGCCATGGAGACACCCCAGCGGGGGAGACCCAGTACTTC.

The rearrangement uses TRBV29-1 and TRBJ1-2; TRBD1 is a possible D gene (5 bases). V was shortened by 6 bases and J by 2 bases, with 10 bases between the two germline ends. CDR3 length equals 12 residues. The germline V gene has CDR1 SQVTM and CDR2 ANQGSEA. The CDR3 sequence: CSVNRDNYGYTF. In nucleotides, the CDR3 is TGCAGCGTGAACCGGGACAACTATGGCTACACCTTC.

The chain combines TRBV25-1 with TRBJ2-5, with D perhaps matching TRBD2 (7 bases). V shed 2 bases and J shed 2 bases, with 12 bases lying between them. CDR3 size: 15 residues. Germline V CDR1 and CDR2: MGHDK, SYGVNS. CDR3 bases: TGTGCCAGCAGTGAAGGGGGGGCAGGACAAGAGACCCAGTACTTC. Its translation: CASSEGGAGQETQYF.

The V call is TRBV4-3, the J call TRBJ1-4; weak D call: TRBD1 (5 bases). CDR3 length: 19 amino acids. CDR1 is LGHNA, CDR2 YSLEER, per germline. Trimming stripped 0 bases from V and 5 bases from J, with 22 bases between. DNA for the CDR3: TGCGCCAGCAGCCAAGATTCGGGGGATGGGGGTGGTAGGAATGAAAAACTGTTTTTT. Amino acids: CASSQDSGDGGGRNEKLFF.

V is TRBV29-1 and J is TRBJ2-5, with 10 bases matching TRBD1. J gave up 4 bases and V 4 bases, and 3 bases lay outside the gene matches. This CDR3 has 13 amino acids. Germline V CDR1 and CDR2: SQVTM, ANQGSEA. The CDR3 DNA sequence: TGCAGCGTTGGGAGGACAGGGGGAGAGACCCAGTACTTC. Protein sequence: CSVGRTGGETQYF.

This chain links TRBV4-1 with TRBJ1-5, with 7 bases aligning to TRBD1. Trimming removed 0 bases from V and 7 bases from J; junction bases left unmatched: 6. CDR3 length: 15 residues. Germline lookup yields CDR1 MGHRA and CDR2 YSYEKL. The CDR3 bases are TGCGCCAGCAGCCAAGACTTGACAGGGCGACAGCCCCAGCATTTT. It encodes CASSQDLTGRQPQHF.

The J gene is TRBJ1-2, the V gene TRBV29-1; 7 nucleotides line up with TRBD1. Per germline, CDR1 SQVTM and CDR2 ANQGSEA. The V and J ends lost 7 bases and 7 bases, in that order; junction bases with no gene match: 12. The CDR3 totals 13 residues. The CDR3 reads CSGGQVPSSGYTF. DNA of the CDR3: TGCAGCGGTGGACAGGTACCTTCGAGTGGCTACACCTTC. Based on the CDR3 plus reference TRBV29-1 and TRBJ1-2, the full variable domain is SAVISQKPSRDICQRGTSLTIQCQVDSQVTMMFWYRQQPGQSLTLIATANQGSEATYESGFVIDKFPISRPNLTFSTLTVSNMSPEDSSIYLCSGGQVPSSGYTFGSGTRLTVV.

V usage is TRBV29-1 and J usage is TRBJ1-2; no definite D call. Trimming left V 2 bases short and J 6 bases short, with 16 bases between. The CDR3 totals 14 residues. Per germline, CDR1 SQVTM and CDR2 ANQGSEA. The CDR3 spells CSVEFGAAANGYTF. CDR3 DNA: TGCAGCGTTGAATTCGGAGCAGCAGCCAATGGCTACACCTTC.

This chain joins TRBV11-3 and TRBJ1-1; D is ambiguous. V was trimmed by 5 bases and J by 4 bases, leaving 14 bases between them. CDR3 length: 14 residues. CDR1 is SGHNT and CDR2 is YENEEA in the germline V gene. The DNA for the CDR3 is TGTGCCAGCAGCCTAGGGAGTAGGAGCACTGAAGCTTTCTTT. Protein product: CASSLGSRSTEAFF.

The chain uses TRBV10-3 and TRBJ1-5; D not resolved. Looked up from germline, CDR1 is ENHRY and CDR2 is SYGVKD. V was pared by 3 bases and J by 4 bases, with 7 bases between. This CDR3 has 13 amino acids. The CDR3 is CAISDRTNQPQHF. CDR3 in DNA: TGTGCCATCAGTGACCGTACTAATCAGCCCCAGCATTTT.

This rearrangement joins TRBV7-2 to TRBJ1-1, with D hard to call. CDR1 and CDR2 (germline): SGHTA, FQGNSA. The length of the CDR3 is 14 residues. Trimming stripped 2 bases from V and 6 bases from J, with 13 bases between. The CDR3, as DNA: TGTGCCAGCAGCTTAAAAGCCGGGGTGGCTGAAGCTTTCTTT. Residues: CASSLKAGVAEAFF. The full variable domain, completed using reference TRBV7-2 and TRBJ1-1, is GAGVSQSPSNKVTEKGKDVELRCDPISGHTALYWYRQSLGQGLEFLIYFQGNSAPDKSGLPSDRFSAERTGGSVSTLTIQRTQQEDSAVYLCASSLKAGVAEAFFGQGTRLTVV.